This T cell receptor (beta chain) emerged from a study of T-cell memory formation after mild COVID-19. From 5'RACE with constant-segment primers came TCR alpha and TCR beta cDNA libraries that carried sample barcodes and UMIs. Via MiXCR, TCRdb re-called the 5' RACE reads, giving one row per CDR3 protein. The repertoire holds 400,000 to 500,000 distinct CDR3 sequences, with roughly 20% as singletons. CDR1 and CDR2 (germline): ENHRY, SYGVKD. V shed 6 bases, J shed 2 bases, and the junction held 13 bases outside the gene matches. This CDR3 region has 16 residues. J is TRBJ2-7 and V is TRBV10-3; 7 positions match TRBD1. The TCR sequence derives from an adult woman who had mild COVID-19 (a few samples of this study predate the infection). Cell type and time point are not known. Sequencing was done on a sample of PBMCs or a T cell subset sorted from them (not recorded which). In DNA, the CDR3 is TGTGCCATCAGCGACTTTCCCCTAGGGACAGCCTACGAGCAGTACTTC. Its protein is CAISDFPLGTAYEQYF.